This TCR beta chain was profiled in a study of cytomegalovirus exposure and HLA in healthy donors. Study-level points and caveats: Reports showed the classifier diagnosing cytomegalovirus status with high specificity and sensitivity.

Researchers ran the PCR with 60 Vbeta and 13 Jbeta primers. Data came from immunoSEQ multiplex PCR; TCRdb stores just in-frame clones and leaves some out. The repertoire includes around 120,000 clones, 80% of them detected once, and 7.5% to 9% sits in the top ten. This clone has more than one count but fewer than ten. Its matching antigen is unknown. CDR3 size: 15 residues. Per the germline V gene, CDR1 is LNHDA and CDR2 is SQIVND (reference sequence). V trimming: 5 bases; J trimming: 7 bases; junction bases outside the gene matches: 9. V is TRBV19 and J is TRBJ2-1, with 9 bases aligning to TRBD2. Sequencing was done on a sample of PBMCs. The clonotype comes from a female donor in good health and CMV-seropositive. The CDR3 DNA follows: TGTGCCAGTAGTGTCGTTAGCGGGGGTGATAATGAGCAGTTCTTC. It is translated as CASSVVSGGDNEQFF. Using reference TRBV19 and TRBJ2-1 for the parts outside the CDR3, the full variable domain is DGGITQSPKYLFRKEGQNVTLSCEQNLNHDAMYWYRQDPGQGLRLIYYSQIVNDFQKGDIAEGYSVSREKKESFPLTVTSAQKNPTAFYLCASSVVSGGDNEQFFGPGTRLTVL.